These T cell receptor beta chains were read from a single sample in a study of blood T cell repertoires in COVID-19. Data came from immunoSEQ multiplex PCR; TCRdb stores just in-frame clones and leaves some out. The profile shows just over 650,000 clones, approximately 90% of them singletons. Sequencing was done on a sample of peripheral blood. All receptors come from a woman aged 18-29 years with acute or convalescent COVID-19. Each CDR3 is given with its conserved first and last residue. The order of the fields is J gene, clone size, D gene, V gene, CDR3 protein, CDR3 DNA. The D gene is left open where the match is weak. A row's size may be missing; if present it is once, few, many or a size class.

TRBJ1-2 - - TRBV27 CASSPGGGHYGYTF TGTGCCAGCAGCCCCGGGGGAGGCCACTATGGCTACACCTTC
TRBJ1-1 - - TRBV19 CASTDPREVGGTEAFF TGTGCCAGTACCGATCCTAGGGAGGTTGGGGGCACTGAAGCTTTCTTT
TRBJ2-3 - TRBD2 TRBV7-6 CASSLGVAGDSTDTQYF TGTGCCAGCAGCTTAGGGGTAGCGGGGGATAGCACAGATACGCAGTATTTT
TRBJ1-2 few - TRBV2 CASSALTDTVYGYTF TGTGCCAGCAGTGCCCTGACAGACACTGTCTATGGCTACACCTTC
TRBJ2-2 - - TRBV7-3 CASSPRWSGELFF TGTGCCAGCAGCCCCAGGTGGTCGGGGGAGCTGTTTTTT
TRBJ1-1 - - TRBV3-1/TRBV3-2 CASSQQGVGTEAFF TGTGCCAGCAGCCAACAGGGTGTCGGCACTGAAGCTTTCTTT
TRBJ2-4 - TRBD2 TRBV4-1 CASSQDIEIAGGTLAKNIQYF TGCGCCAGCAGCCAAGATATCGAGATAGCGGGGGGTACCCTAGCCAAAAACATTCAGTACTTC
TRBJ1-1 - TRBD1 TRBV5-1 CASGQGTEAFF TGCGCCAGCGGACAGGGGACTGAAGCTTTCTTT
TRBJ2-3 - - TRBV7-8 CASSLDPAGRFLGTQYF TGTGCCAGCAGCTTAGATCCCGCGGGGCGTTTTCTAGGTACGCAGTATTTT
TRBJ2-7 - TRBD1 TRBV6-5 CASSSIPGTGGEQYF TGTGCCAGCAGTTCCATTCCCGGGACAGGGGGCGAGCAGTACTTC
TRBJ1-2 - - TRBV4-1 CASSGGGNYGYTF TGCGCCAGCAGCGGCGGTGGAAACTATGGCTACACCTTC
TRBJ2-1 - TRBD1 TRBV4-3 CASSHRQGGYNEQFF TGCGCCAGCAGCCATCGACAGGGGGGCTACAATGAGCAGTTCTTC
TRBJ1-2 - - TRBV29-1 CSVDESNYGYTF TGCAGCGTTGATGAGTCTAACTATGGCTACACCTTC
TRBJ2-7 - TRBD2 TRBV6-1 CASSESTGGRYEQYF TGTGCCAGCAGTGAATCGACGGGGGGGCGTTACGAGCAGTACTTC
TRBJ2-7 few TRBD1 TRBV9 CASSATGNEQYF TGTGCCAGCAGCGCGACAGGGAACGAGCAGTACTTC
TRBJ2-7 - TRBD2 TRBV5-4 CASSPGLAGGYEQYF TGTGCCAGCAGCCCTGGACTAGCGGGGGGGTACGAGCAGTACTTC
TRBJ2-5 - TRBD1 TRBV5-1 CASSSLRQGAFQETQYF TGCGCCAGCAGCTCACTACGACAGGGGGCTTTCCAAGAGACCCAGTACTTC
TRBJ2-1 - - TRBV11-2 CASSPGLSYNEQFF TGTGCCAGCAGCCCAGGTCTTTCATACAATGAGCAGTTCTTC
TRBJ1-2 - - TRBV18 CASSPRNREGEGYTF TGTGCCAGCTCACCACGAAACAGGGAAGGGGAAGGCTACACCTTC
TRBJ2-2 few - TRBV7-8 CASSTGSSFTGELFF TGTGCCAGCAGCACAGGGTCATCGTTCACCGGGGAGCTGTTTTTT
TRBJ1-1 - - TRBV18 CASSPRGTGVNTEAFF TGTGCCAGCTCACCACGGGGAACAGGAGTGAACACTGAAGCTTTCTTT
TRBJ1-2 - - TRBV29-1 CSVLLAVTGHLKGGNYGYTF TGCAGCGTACTCCTTGCGGTAACAGGACACCTCAAAGGGGGTAACTATGGCTACACCTTC
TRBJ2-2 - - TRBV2 CATRGVGAGTGELFF TGTGCCACCCGTGGGGTGGGGGCTGGCACCGGGGAGCTGTTTTTT
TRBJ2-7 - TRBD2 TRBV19 CASSSPGLASEQYF TGTGCCAGTAGTTCGCCGGGACTAGCGAGCGAGCAGTACTTC
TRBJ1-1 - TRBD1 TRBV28 CATRIDRGPTEAFF TGTGCCACCAGAATCGACAGGGGGCCTACTGAAGCTTTCTTT
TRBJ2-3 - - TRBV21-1 CASRRIGAGGDTDTQYF TGTGCCAGCAGGCGGATAGGGGCGGGGGGCGATACAGATACGCAGTATTTT
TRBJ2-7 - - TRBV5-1 CASSLNRWGYEQYF TGCGCCAGCAGCTTGAACAGGTGGGGCTACGAGCAGTACTTC
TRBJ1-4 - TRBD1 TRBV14 CASSPRDSSNEKLFF TGTGCCAGCAGCCCCAGGGACAGTTCAAATGAAAAACTGTTTTTT
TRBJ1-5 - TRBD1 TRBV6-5 CASSLTGANQPQHF TGTGCCAGCAGTCTGACAGGGGCCAATCAGCCCCAGCATTTT
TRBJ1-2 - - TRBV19 CASSVRQVDGYTF TGTGCCAGTAGTGTGCGACAGGTGGATGGCTACACCTTC
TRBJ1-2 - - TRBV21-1 CASSKEQVSGYTF TGTGCCAGCAGCAAAGAACAGGTCTCTGGCTACACCTTC
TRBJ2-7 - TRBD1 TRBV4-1 CASSQGPRDRWNEQYF TGCGCCAGCAGCCAAGGTCCTCGGGACAGGTGGAACGAGCAGTACTTC
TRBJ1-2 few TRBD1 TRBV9 CASSGQGAQRGYYGYTF TGTGCCAGCAGCGGACAGGGGGCGCAGCGGGGTTACTATGGCTACACCTTC
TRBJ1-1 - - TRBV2 CASSRIQGDTEAFF TGTGCCAGCAGTCGGATACAGGGTGACACTGAAGCTTTCTTT
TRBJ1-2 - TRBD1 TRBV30 CAWRRPDRGRDYGYTF TGTGCCTGGAGGAGACCTGACAGGGGTCGGGACTATGGCTACACCTTC
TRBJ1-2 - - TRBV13 CASSAPGVYTF TGTGCCAGCAGCGCACCAGGGGTCTACACCTTC
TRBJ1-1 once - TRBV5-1 CASSSQGTEFTEAFF TGCGCCAGCAGCTCACAGGGAACGGAGTTCACTGAAGCTTTCTTT
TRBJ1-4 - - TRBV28 CASSLLGSLEKLFF TGTGCCAGCAGTTTACTGGGGAGCCTCGAAAAACTGTTTTTT
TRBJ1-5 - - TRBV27 CASSPRKGGYPNQPQHF TGTGCCAGCAGCCCTCGGAAGGGGGGGTATCCAAATCAGCCCCAGCATTTT
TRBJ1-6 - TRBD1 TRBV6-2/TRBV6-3 CASSLRTGQYLSYNSPLHF TGTGCCAGCAGTCTCCGGACAGGGCAGTACCTCTCCTATAATTCACCCCTCCACTTT
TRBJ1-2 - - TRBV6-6 CASSYPGSVPIYGYTF TGTGCCAGCAGTTACCCCGGGTCAGTCCCGATTTATGGCTACACCTTC
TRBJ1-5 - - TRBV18 CASSLGGQPQHF TGTGCCAGCTCTCTCGGGGGGCAGCCCCAGCATTTT
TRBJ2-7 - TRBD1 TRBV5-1 CASSLGDRGHEQYF TGCGCCAGCAGCTTGGGGGACAGGGGCCACGAGCAGTACTTC
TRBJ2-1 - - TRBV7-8 CASSAPGVRGNEQFF TGTGCCAGCAGCGCCCCAGGGGTACGGGGCAATGAGCAGTTCTTC
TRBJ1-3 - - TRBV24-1 CATSDSRSGNTIYF TGTGCCACCAGTGATTCCCGGTCTGGAAACACCATATATTTT
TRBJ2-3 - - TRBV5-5 CASSLTRSNTQYF TGTGCCAGCAGCTTGACTAGGTCGAATACGCAGTATTTT
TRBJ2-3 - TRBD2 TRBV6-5 CASTLGLVIPDTQYF TGTGCCAGCACCCTGGGACTAGTAATTCCAGATACGCAGTATTTT
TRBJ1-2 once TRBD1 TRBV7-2 CASSLTPSTRTGHGYTF TGTGCCAGCAGCCTCACCCCAAGCACCAGGACAGGGCATGGCTACACCTTC
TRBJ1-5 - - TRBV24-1 CATSDASSQPQHF TGTGCCACCAGTGATGCTTCCAGTCAGCCCCAGCATTTT
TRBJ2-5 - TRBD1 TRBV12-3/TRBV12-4 CASSPGTEETQYF TGTGCCAGCAGTCCCGGGACAGAAGAGACCCAGTACTTC
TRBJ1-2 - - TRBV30 CAWSVGGGDGYTF TGTGCCTGGAGTGTTGGAGGGGGGGATGGCTACACCTTC
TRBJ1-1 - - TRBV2 CASIGQLNTEAFF TGTGCCAGCATCGGACAGCTGAACACTGAAGCTTTCTTT
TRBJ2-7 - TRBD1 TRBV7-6 CASSSKTGLSYEQYF TGTGCCAGCAGCTCAAAGACAGGGCTCTCCTACGAGCAGTACTTC
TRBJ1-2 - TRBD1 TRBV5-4 CASSLTGGVGYTF TGTGCCAGCAGCTTAACAGGGGGAGTGGGCTACACCTTC
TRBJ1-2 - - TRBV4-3 CASSRRRGWDGYTF TGCGCCAGCAGCCGACGTAGGGGGTGGGATGGCTACACCTTC
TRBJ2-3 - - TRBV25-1 CASSDVEGSYTQYF TGTGCCAGCAGTGATGTGGAGGGGTCGTATACGCAGTATTTT